This TCR beta chain was profiled in a study of T cell responses to AZD1222 COVID-19 vaccine. General study results and limits: Repertoires were obtained only post-peak T cell response.

As for this clone: Antigen: not known.

Method: immunoSEQ multiplex PCR; TCRdb's copy keeps in-frame clones and lacks some. Here the sample spans around 140,000 clones, approximately 90% being singletons. The clonotype was recovered from an adult in good health. This sample comprised peripheral blood, obtained on day 0 of AZD1222 vaccination.

The CDR3 loop reads CALGQGHSPLHF. The DNA of the CDR3 is TGTGCCCTCGGACAGGGACATTCACCCCTCCACTTT. The J gene is TRBJ1-6, the V gene TRBV19; 8 bases match TRBD1. The CDR3 loop spans 12 amino acids. The germline V gene has CDR1 LNHDA and CDR2 SQIVND (reference sequence). Losses at the gene ends were 11 bases for V and 8 bases for J; bases not matched to a gene: 5.